The 25 T cell receptor beta chains given below trace back to one sample, sequenced in a study of radiation and T cells in renal cell carcinoma. The repertoire was sequenced with immunoSEQ multiplex PCR; TCRdb's copy has only in-frame clones and lacks some. The sample records roughly 120,000 clones, approximately 82% being singletons. Time point: baseline pretreatment blood. Treatment given: 15 Gy SBRT to primary tumor, nephrectomy 4 weeks later. The sample consisted of blood, taken from a patient whose treatment included radiotherapy and nephrectomy. These receptors originate from a woman aged 55-75 years with renal cell carcinoma.

J is TRBJ2-5 and V is TRBV18; 12 bases match TRBD1. The CDR3 length is 15 residues. V lost 3 bases to trimming and J lost 4 bases; unmatched junction nucleotides: 3. Germline V gives CDR1 KGHSH, CDR2 LQKENI. CDR3 loop: CASSPGQGAGETQYF. In DNA form, the CDR3 reads TGTGCCAGCTCACCGGGACAGGGGGCCGGAGAGACCCAGTACTTC. The whole variable domain, remainder taken from reference TRBV18 and TRBJ2-5, is NAGVMQNPRHLVRRRGQEARLRCSPMKGHSHVYWYRQLPEEGLKFMVYLQKENIIDESGMPKERFSAEFPKEGPSILRIQQVVRGDSAAYFCASSPGQGAGETQYFGPGTRLLVL.

The V gene is TRBV28, the J gene TRBJ1-5; D is ambiguous. With 3 bases removed from V and 10 bases from J, the gap between germline ends came to 10 bases. The CDR3 extends over 12 amino acids. CDR1 and CDR2 from the germline V gene are MDHEN and SYDVKM. In DNA, the CDR3 is TGTGCCAGCAGTTTGGCAGCTTCTCCCCAGCATTTT. The encoded protein is CASSLAASPQHF.

This clone was seen a few times. The genes are TRBV28 and TRBJ1-2; D is unclear. V was clipped by 5 bases and J by 7 bases, with 20 bases between them. The CDR3 has 15 residues. From germline, CDR1 is MDHEN and CDR2 SYDVKM. The CDR3 protein is CASSTPSVGYAGYTF. CDR3 coding DNA: TGTGCCAGCAGTACTCCGTCGGTAGGCTATGCTGGCTACACCTTC.

This clone has only a few counts. The chain employs TRBV25-1 and TRBJ2-5; possible D gene TRBD2, 5 bases. This CDR3 contains 13 residues. Deletions cut 3 bases from V and 1 base from J, with 6 bases between. The germline V gene encodes CDR1 MGHDK and CDR2 SYGVNS. CDR3 sequence reads: CASSDGVQETQYF. As DNA, the CDR3 is TGTGCCAGCAGTGACGGGGTCCAAGAGACCCAGTACTTC.

The chain couples TRBV6-6 to TRBJ2-7, with TRBD1 matching over 10 bases. From germline, CDR1 is MNHNY and CDR2 SVGAGI (reference sequence). The V and J ends lost 5 bases and 1 base, in that order; junction bases with no gene match: 5. The CDR3 loop spans 15 amino acids. In nucleotides, the CDR3 is TGTGCCAGCAGTCGGGGGACAGGGGATTCCTACGAGCAGTACTTC. It is translated as CASSRGTGDSYEQYF.

J is TRBJ2-4 and V is TRBV5-4; 7 bases match TRBD1. The CDR3 is 15 amino acids. Germline V gene lookup returns CDR1 SGHNT and CDR2 YYREEE (reference sequence). V gave up 0 bases and J gave up 4 bases; unmatched junction bases: 4. CDR3 in DNA: TGTGCCAGCAGCTTGGTAGGGGGCGATAAAAACATTCAGTACTTC. Residues: CASSLVGGDKNIQYF.

This clone was observed a single time. This chain connects TRBV21-1 to TRBJ2-3; the table assigns TRBD1, which was not confirmed against the DNA. TRBV21-1 constitutes a pseudogene. CDR3 length: 20 residues. CDR3: CASSKGGTGQWSTSTDTQYF. In DNA form, the CDR3 reads TGTGCCAGCAGCAAAGGGGGGACAGGGCAATGGAGCACTAGCACAGATACGCAGTATTTT.

The rearrangement links TRBV28 to TRBJ2-7, with unresolved D. The CDR3 is 13 amino acids. The V end was cut by 4 bases, the J end by 2 bases, with 9 bases between. Germline CDR1 MDHEN, CDR2 SYDVKM. CDR3 loop: CASSSRNPYEQYF. CDR3 nucleotides: TGTGCCAGCAGTTCCAGGAATCCCTACGAGCAGTACTTC.

This clone was detected once. CDR3 nucleotide sequence: TGTGCCAGCAGTCTCGGGACGGGCGGAAAACTGTTTTTT. Amino acid sequence: CASSLGTGGKLFF. The chain joins TRBV28 to TRBJ1-4, with a possible D match to TRBD1 (5 bases). The CDR3 runs to 13 residues. The germline V gene encodes CDR1 MDHEN and CDR2 SYDVKM. Trimming removed 5 bases from V and 10 bases from J, with 14 bases in between.

The V gene is TRBV4-1, the J gene TRBJ1-2; D is possibly TRBD1 (6 bases). Deletions cut 1 base from V and 0 bases from J, with 9 bases between. The germline CDR1 and CDR2 sequences are MGHRA and YSYEKL. CDR3 length: 15 amino acids. As DNA, the CDR3 is TGCGCCAGCAGCCAAGTACAGGGAGCTAACTATGGCTACACCTTC. It encodes CASSQVQGANYGYTF.

This clone was seen at least ten times. V usage is TRBV13 and J usage is TRBJ2-1, with D hard to call. Germline CDR1 and CDR2: PRHDT and FYEKMQ (reference sequence). Deletions cut 0 bases from V and 9 bases from J, with 3 bases between. The CDR3 is 11 residues long. CDR3 in DNA: TGTGCCAGCAGCTTAGGCGGTGAGCAGTTCTTC. This translates into CASSLGGEQFF.

The chain carries TRBV6-6 and TRBJ2-7; possibly TRBD1 or TRBD2 for D (5 bases each). This CDR3 has 15 residues. Germline V gene sequence: CDR1 MNHNY, CDR2 SVGAGI (reference sequence). Trimming left V 5 bases short and J 7 bases short, with 21 bases between. This CDR3 is CASSAPGTGIKEQYF. CDR3 nucleotides: TGTGCCAGCAGTGCGCCCGGGACCGGCATAAAGGAGCAGTACTTC.

The chain couples TRBV5-1 to TRBJ1-2; D unresolved. Per the germline V gene, CDR1 is SGHRS and CDR2 is YFSETQ. The CDR3 sequence is 13 residues long. V dropped 4 bases and J dropped 0 bases, with 7 bases sitting between them. Written as DNA, the CDR3 is TGCGCCAGCAGCCAAGACACTAACTATGGCTACACCTTC. The encoded protein is CASSQDTNYGYTF.

V and J are TRBV7-9 and TRBJ2-1; the match to TRBD1 covers 10 bases. The junction had 14 bases not matched to a gene; V was cut back by 8 bases and J by 7 bases. The CDR3 has 16 residues. Germline V lookup: CDR1 SEHNR, CDR2 FQNEAQ (reference sequence). The CDR3 sequence is CASDTTLTGGWNEQFF. As DNA, the CDR3 is TGTGCCAGCGATACAACGTTGACAGGGGGCTGGAATGAGCAGTTCTTC.

This chain joins TRBV28 and TRBJ2-1; 11 bases match TRBD2. Germline V gene lookup returns CDR1 MDHEN and CDR2 SYDVKM. CDR3 length: 14 residues. The J segment lost 9 bases and the V segment lost 4 bases, leaving 5 bases of the junction unmatched. Written as DNA, the CDR3 is TGTGCCAGCAGTTCACTAGCGGGGGAAGGTGAGCAGTTCTTC. Amino acid sequence: CASSSLAGEGEQFF.

This clone is classed as medium-sized. The rearrangement joins TRBV11-2 to TRBJ1-2, with a tentative D call TRBD1 (5 bases). V lost 5 bases and J 6 bases, leaving 13 bases between the germline ends. The CDR3 contains 13 residues. The V gene's germline CDR1 is SGHAT and CDR2 FQNNGV. In DNA, the CDR3 is TGTGCCAGCAGCGAAGACAGTCGAGATGGCTACACCTTC. Protein product: CASSEDSRDGYTF.

The chain recombines TRBV6-6 with TRBJ2-2, with TRBD1 as a possible D gene (6 bases). The CDR3 spans 14 residues. The V gene lost 4 bases and the J gene lost 8 bases, with 14 bases spanning the gap. The V gene's germline CDR1 is MNHNY and CDR2 SVGAGI (reference sequence). In DNA, the CDR3 is TGTGCCAGCAGTTTGTATCAGGGGAAGGGGGAGCTGTTTTTT. Translating gives CASSLYQGKGELFF.

A few counts support this clone. The V call is TRBV11-2, the J call TRBJ2-4; 9 bases line up with TRBD2. Trimming removed 0 bases from V and 2 bases from J; junction bases left unmatched: 14. Germline lookup yields CDR1 SGHAT and CDR2 FQNNGV. CDR3 length: 20 residues. The CDR3 DNA sequence: TGTGCCAGCAGCTTAGAGAGGGGCGGGAGGGGACGCTACTCCAAAAACATTCAGTACTTC. Amino acid sequence: CASSLERGGRGRYSKNIQYF.

The gene calls are TRBV7-9 and TRBJ1-1; 7 nucleotides line up with TRBD1. V lost 5 bases, J lost 1 base, and 13 bases stayed unmatched. The CDR3 sequence is 17 residues long. Germline CDR1 and CDR2: SEHNR and FQNEAQ (reference sequence). In nucleotides, the CDR3 is TGTGCCAGCAGCCCGACGACAGGGATGAGGGGGAACACTGAAGCTTTCTTT. It codes for CASSPTTGMRGNTEAFF.

This clone has only a few counts. The junction shows a germline mismatch at one end, possibly a read error. The rearrangement links TRBV6-6 to TRBJ1-2; weak D call: TRBD1 (6 bases). The CDR3 sequence is 14 residues long. Germline V lookup: CDR1 MNHNY, CDR2 SVGAGI (reference sequence). CDR3 residues: CASRYYTGGGGYTF. The CDR3 bases are TGTGCCAGCAGATACTACACGGGGGGCGGTGGCTACACCTTC.

The chain recombines TRBV25-1 with TRBJ1-2, with TRBD1 matching over 7 bases. CDR1 is MGHDK, CDR2 SYGVNS, per germline. V shed 4 bases, J shed 4 bases, and the junction held 3 bases outside the gene matches. This CDR3 region has 13 residues. This chain's CDR3 is CASSATGAYGYTF. The CDR3, as DNA: TGTGCCAGCAGTGCTACAGGGGCCTATGGCTACACCTTC.

This rearrangement joins TRBV19 to TRBJ1-6, with D tentatively TRBD1 (5 bases). Trimming took 5 bases from V and 7 from J, leaving 12 bases between them. The CDR3 runs to 14 residues. Germline CDR1 reads LNHDA; CDR2 reads SQIVND (reference sequence). The CDR3 DNA reads as TGTGCCAGTAGTCTTAGGGACGGGAATTCACCCCTCCACTTT. It yields the protein CASSLRDGNSPLHF.

The chain carries TRBV5-1 and TRBJ2-7; 10 bases fit TRBD1. This CDR3 spans 14 amino acids. Looked up from germline, CDR1 is SGHRS and CDR2 is YFSETQ. V lost 0 bases, J lost 6 bases, and 3 bases stayed unmatched. The CDR3 is CASSLGRDRGEQYF. CDR3 coding DNA: TGCGCCAGCAGCTTGGGACGGGACAGGGGCGAGCAGTACTTC.

The rearrangement joins TRBV9 to TRBJ2-1; 7 bases match TRBD1. In germline, CDR1 is SGDLS, CDR2 YYNGEE. With V trimmed by 4 bases and J by 2 bases, 3 bases remained unmatched. This CDR3 contains 14 residues. The CDR3 DNA reads as TGTGCCAGCAGCACTACAGGGGCCTACAATGAGCAGTTCTTC. Translation: CASSTTGAYNEQFF.

This CDR3 reads CASSLQGLGNQPQHF. CDR3 in DNA: TGCGCCAGCAGCCTCCAGGGGCTTGGCAATCAGCCCCAGCATTTT. The V gene is TRBV5-1, the J gene TRBJ1-5; a weak D match, TRBD1 (6 bases). The V end lost 4 bases, the J end lost 2 bases, and 13 bases lay between the germline ends. Germline lookup yields CDR1 SGHRS and CDR2 YFSETQ. This CDR3 has 15 amino acids.